The rows below give T cell receptor beta chains drawn from one sample of a study of control samples from healthy donors and cancer patients. Some clones are missing from TCRdb's copy, which holds only in-frame ones; the method was immunoSEQ multiplex PCR. The table has 150,000 or so clones, roughly nine tenths seen once; the top ten hold roughly 0.7%. Sequencing input: blood. The receptors stem from a woman aged 25 to 39 in good health. Each CDR3 is given with its conserved first and last residue. Clone size is shown for a subset of rows, as once, few, many or a class of expanded clone.

v_call | cdr3_length | clone_size | cdr3_aa
TRBV7-2 | 15 | NA | CASSPSFGRGTEAFF
TRBV15 | 15 | NA | CATSPGTSGRYEQYF
TRBV13 | 15 | NA | CASSLGLGGNQPQHF
TRBV18 | 17 | NA | CASSPTGQGPSNQPQHF
TRBV4-1 | 15 | NA | CASSPLDRVEEKLFF
TRBV7-2 | 15 | NA | CASSLGIRGNQPQHF
TRBV6-6 | 12 | NA | CASNDRAYEQYF
TRBV12-5 | 15 | few | CASVPGNLGASPLHF
TRBV13 | 14 | NA | CASSLLTSGNEQFF
TRBV14 | 19 | NA | CASSQESLGWWERYNEQFF
TRBV30 | 16 | NA | CAWRSPRGITRNTIYF
TRBV10-3 | 13 | NA | CAISDPSYNEQFF
TRBV28 | 11 | NA | CASNTIRDRDF
TRBV3-1/TRBV3-2 | 17 | NA | CASSQGALAGGYNEQFF
TRBV4-1 | 16 | NA | CASSRVPGGPLYEQYF
TRBV9 | 14 | NA | CASSVSEQNTEAFF
TRBV18 | 16 | NA | CASSPNRGRIPDTQYF
TRBV30 | 15 | NA | CAWSPPRTFLKELFF
TRBV6-5 | 15 | NA | CASSYSGGPYNEQFF
TRBV3-1/TRBV3-2 | 15 | once | CASSQSPGQGNEQFF
TRBV29-1 | 13 | NA | CSVETGGGGEQYF
TRBV27 | 13 | NA | CASSLLGDQPQHF
TRBV5-4 | 15 | NA | CASSLRLAGSETQYF
TRBV7-8 | 15 | NA | CASSLTFVGNQPQHF
TRBV30 | 12 | NA | CAWSDVVYEQYF
TRBV30 | 12 | NA | CALDQNFYGYTF
TRBV28 | 17 | NA | CASSLPELRGLGQPQHF
TRBV24-1 | 13 | NA | CATSDRGSGELFF
TRBV28 | 15 | NA | CASSPVGTASYEQYF
TRBV12-3/TRBV12-4 | 13 | NA | CASSFGQGTEAFF
TRBV5-1 | 16 | NA | CASSLTGDSSTDTQYF
TRBV5-4 | 15 | NA | CASSQTGGATGELFF
TRBV19 | 14 | NA | CASSIGTDNSPLHF
TRBV4-1 | 19 | NA | CASNQGGLAGDGNTGELFF
TRBV11-3 | 15 | NA | CASSARGDREETQYF
TRBV11-2 | 14 | NA | CASSLGVGDGERFF